The rows below give T cell receptor beta chains drawn from one sample of a study of blood T cell repertoires in COVID-19. Only in-frame clones appear in the TCRdb table, and some are missing; sequencing was by immunoSEQ multiplex PCR. The sample lists 120,000 to 150,000 clones, around three quarters occurring once. The sequencing sample was made of peripheral blood. These receptors originate from a man between 50 and 59 years old with active or convalescent COVID-19. The CDR3 runs from the conserved cysteine through the conserved F or W. A D gene is named only where the DNA matches it firmly. Expanded clones get a size class; other rows say once, few or many, or leave the size out.

TRBJ2-7	NA	TRBV6-5	NA	TGTGCCAGCAGCCGGGGGCGGGGGAACGAGCAGTACTTC	CASSRGRGNEQYF
TRBJ2-3	NA	TRBV2	once	TGTGCCAGTACCCTCGGGACTCCATTCGGGGATACGCAGTATTTT	CASTLGTPFGDTQYF
TRBJ1-1	TRBD1	TRBV11-3	NA	TGTGCCAGCAGCCCGGGACAGGGGAACACTGAAGCTTTCTTT	CASSPGQGNTEAFF
TRBJ1-2	TRBD1	TRBV4-1	NA	TGCGCCAGCAGCCAAGACGGGACAGGGATAAACTATGGCTACACCTTC	CASSQDGTGINYGYTF
TRBJ1-5	NA	TRBV6-5	NA	TGTGCCAGCACAGGGGATAGCAATCAGCCCCAGCATTTT	CASTGDSNQPQHF
TRBJ2-1	TRBD1	TRBV6-6	NA	TGTGCCAGCAGTTACGCGACAGGGTTCGATGAGCAGTTCTTC	CASSYATGFDEQFF
TRBJ1-2	NA	TRBV19	few	TGTGCCAGTAGTTCATCAGGGGCGGCCTATGGCTACACCTTC	CASSSSGAAYGYTF
TRBJ1-5	NA	TRBV20-1	NA	TGCAGTGCTAGAGACACCTCTAGCCAGCATTTT	CSARDTSSQHF
TRBJ1-3	TRBD1	TRBV18	once	TGTGCCAGCTCACCCCGGACAGGGGGCATGATTACTGGAAACACCATATATTTT	CASSPRTGGMITGNTIYF
TRBJ2-7	TRBD1	TRBV7-2	NA	TGTGCCAGCAGCTTCGGCTTAGGGGGCTCGACCTACGAGCAGTACTTC	CASSFGLGGSTYEQYF
TRBJ2-1	NA	TRBV11-2	NA	TGTGCCAGCAGCTTATCTGCGGGACGCTACAATGAGCAGTTCTTC	CASSLSAGRYNEQFF
TRBJ2-5	TRBD2	TRBV28	NA	TGTGCCAGCAGTTCGAGCGGGAGGGCAGGGGAGACCCAGTACTTC	CASSSSGRAGETQYF
TRBJ2-3	NA	TRBV19	NA	TGTGCCAGTAAACAGGACGCTAGCACAGATACGCAGTATTTT	CASKQDASTDTQYF
TRBJ1-1	NA	TRBV5-1	NA	TGCGCCAGCTCCCTTAGAGGTCCGGGCACTGAAGCTTTCTTT	CASSLRGPGTEAFF
TRBJ2-5	NA	TRBV2	few	TGTGCCAGCAGTGAAATAAGGGGCCAAGAGACCCAGTACTTC	CASSEIRGQETQYF
TRBJ1-1	NA	TRBV9	NA	TGTGCCAGTAGCTCAGGGAGGGGAGGCACTGAAGCTTTCTTT	CASSSGRGGTEAFF
TRBJ1-2	NA	TRBV27	NA	TGTGCCAGCAGTTTATCGGTGGGAGGGATTCAGGGCTACACCTTC	CASSLSVGGIQGYTF
TRBJ2-3	NA	TRBV6-6	once	TGTGCCAGCAGTTACCGGTCCGATACGCAGTATTTT	CASSYRSDTQYF
TRBJ2-2	TRBD2	TRBV27	NA	TGTGCCAGCAGTTTTGGACTAGTGGGAGGGTACACCGGGGAGCTGTTTTTT	CASSFGLVGGYTGELFF
TRBJ2-1	TRBD1	TRBV5-1	NA	TGCGCCAGCACTCCGGGACAGGGCTCCTACAATGAGCAGTTCTTC	CASTPGQGSYNEQFF
TRBJ1-2	TRBD1	TRBV9	NA	TGTGCCAGCAGCGCCCCTCCTGAGGGGTGGGACAGGGAGTCCTATGGCTACACCTTC	CASSAPPEGWDRESYGYTF
TRBJ1-2	TRBD1	TRBV27	NA	TGTGCCAGCAGTTTTAGTACAGGGGTATACTCTAACTATGGCTACACCTTC	CASSFSTGVYSNYGYTF
TRBJ1-3	NA	TRBV4-2	NA	TGTGCCAGCAGCCCCCCCGGGACAAACTCTGGAAACACCATATATTTT	CASSPPGTNSGNTIYF
TRBJ1-5	NA	TRBV21-1	few	TGTGCCAGCAGCAATACCTTGGGACAGGGGGCTTTTGGCAATCAGCCCCAGCATTTT	CASSNTLGQGAFGNQPQHF
TRBJ1-2	TRBD1	TRBV6-2/TRBV6-3	NA	TGTGCCAGCAGCCCTCGGGGACAGGGGGCGATTGTTGGAGGCTACACCTTC	CASSPRGQGAIVGGYTF
TRBJ2-5	NA	TRBV7-7	NA	TGTGCTAGCAGCTCCCGCACATCGGGAGAGACCCAGTACTTC	CASSSRTSGETQYF
TRBJ1-2	TRBD1	TRBV6-6	few	TGTGCCAGCAGCCCTGGACAGGTCGGCTACACCTTC	CASSPGQVGYTF
TRBJ1-6	TRBD1	TRBV3-1/TRBV3-2	once	TGTGCCAGCAGCCAAGGCGTTTGGACAGGGCATTCACCCCTCCACTTT	CASSQGVWTGHSPLHF
TRBJ2-1	TRBD2	TRBV7-9	NA	TGTGCCAGCAGCCTAGAGGTGTCTAGCGGGAGAGAGCAGTTCTTC	CASSLEVSSGREQFF
TRBJ1-1	NA	TRBV27	NA	TGTGCCAGCAGTGGGGGGGGAAGAACTGAAGCTTTCTTT	CASSGGGRTEAFF
TRBJ1-1	NA	TRBV6-5	NA	TGTGCCAGCAGCCGCATTATCATAAGGGGCACTGAAGCTTTCTTT	CASSRIIIRGTEAFF
TRBJ2-6	NA	TRBV3-1/TRBV3-2	once	TGTGCCAGCAGTTACTCTGGGGCCAACGTCCTGACTTTC	CASSYSGANVLTF
TRBJ2-2	NA	TRBV15	NA	TGTGCCACCAGCGGCCGATTGGGGGGTCGCACCGGGGAGCTGTTTTTT	CATSGRLGGRTGELFF
TRBJ2-7	TRBD2	TRBV11-3	NA	TGTGCCAGCAGCCCACGCGCGGGGACTAGCGGGATGGGCGAGCAGTACTTC	CASSPRAGTSGMGEQYF
TRBJ2-5	TRBD2	TRBV30	NA	TGTGCCTTGACTAGCGGGAGTCACCAAGAGACCCAGTACTTC	CALTSGSHQETQYF